Below are 21 T cell receptor beta chains sequenced from a single sample in a study of T cells after yellow fever vaccination (dated by TCRdb to about 2019). Library method: 5' RACE. The instrument was an Illumina NovaSeq 6000. TCRdb redid the processing of the public reads, applying fastp at Q25 and MiXCR, and retained in-frame beta chains. Records with the same CDR3 protein are collapsed into one entry carrying the most frequent genes and DNA. The sample includes 150,000 to 200,000 distinct CDR3 sequences, with approximately 11% observed a single time. The biggest ten clones account for 35% to 45% of the sample. What the treatment or condition label conveys for this sample: live attenuated yellow fever vaccine strain. The source was CD8+ T cells sorted from PBMCs, collected 15 days after the yellow fever booster vaccination. The origin of the receptors is a young man who received the YFV17D yellow fever vaccine.

This CDR3 is CSAVGQNTGELFF. In DNA form, the CDR3 reads TGCAGTGCTGTCGGACAGAACACCGGGGAGCTGTTTTTT. The rearrangement links TRBV20-1 to TRBJ2-2; the D gene is possibly TRBD1 (5 bases). V was shortened by 5 bases and J by 1 base, with 8 bases between the two germline ends. The CDR3 loop spans 13 amino acids. The V gene's germline CDR1 is DFQATT and CDR2 SNEGSKA (reference sequence).

This clonotype was seen only a few times. The chain joins TRBV4-1 to TRBJ2-2; the match to TRBD2 covers 11 bases. The germline V gene encodes CDR1 MGHRA and CDR2 YSYEKL. V lost 0 bases to trimming and J lost 8 bases; unmatched junction nucleotides: 11. CDR3 size: 18 residues. The CDR3 coding sequence is TGCGCCAGCAGCCAAGATTCGCGACTAGCGGGGCCGGGGGGGGAGCTGTTTTTT. It codes for CASSQDSRLAGPGGELFF.

This clonotype was counted between two and nine times. The genes are TRBV6-2 or TRBV6-3 and TRBJ1-2; no clear D gene. This CDR3 region has 11 residues. Germline loops: CDR1 MNHEY, CDR2 SVGEGT. Trimming shortened V by 7 bases and J by 5 bases, and 8 bases separated the two germline ends. CDR3 nucleotides: TGTGCCAGCACGGAGGGATATGGCTACACCTTC. Its translation is CASTEGYGYTF.

This clonotype was seen more than once but under ten times. The V call is TRBV20-1, the J call TRBJ1-6; D ambiguous. The CDR3 spans 15 residues. Germline V gene lookup returns CDR1 DFQATT and CDR2 SNEGSKA (reference sequence). The V end lost 3 bases, the J end lost 0 bases, and 9 bases lay between the germline ends. CDR3 nucleotides: TGCAGTGCTAGCCGAGAGAGCTCCTATAATTCACCCCTCCACTTT. Translating gives CSASRESSYNSPLHF.

This clonotype appeared a few times. This chain links TRBV24-1 with TRBJ2-2; perhaps TRBD2 as D (6 bases). The germline gives CDR1 KGHDR, CDR2 SFDVKD. The CDR3 spans 14 residues. Trimming removed 2 bases from V and 6 bases from J, with 9 bases in between. The CDR3 DNA follows: TGTGCCACCAGTGATTCCGGGGGTCCCGGGGAGCTGTTTTTT. Translating gives CATSDSGGPGELFF.

This clonotype was detected a few times. The J gene is TRBJ1-1, the V gene TRBV27; possibly TRBD1 for D (5 bases). CDR1 is MNHEY, CDR2 SMNVEV, per germline (reference sequence). This CDR3 spans 11 amino acids. The V gene lost 6 bases and the J gene lost 7 bases, with 9 bases spanning the gap. CDR3 sequence (DNA): TGTGCCAGCAGGCGGGGGGGTGAAGCTTTCTTT. Translated: CASRRGGEAFF.

The rearrangement links TRBV6-5 to TRBJ2-5; unclear D gene. Trimming took off 5 bases at V and 2 bases at J, with 9 bases between the two ends. Germline CDR1 reads MNHEY; CDR2 reads SVGAGI. The CDR3 runs to 13 residues. In DNA, the CDR3 is TGTGCCAGCAGTCCGAACAATCAAGAGACCCAGTACTTC. Translated: CASSPNNQETQYF.

The sample holds a few counts of this clonotype. The chain couples TRBV29-1 to TRBJ2-7; 7 bases line up with TRBD1. Germline values: CDR1 SQVTM, CDR2 ANQGSEA. V lost 7 bases and J lost 3; bases outside the gene matches: 3. CDR3 length: 11 amino acids. The CDR3 DNA sequence: TGCAGCGGAGGGGGCAGCTACGAGCAGTACTTC. It codes for CSGGGSYEQYF.

This clonotype was counted only a few times. CDR3 amino acids: CSTRDPPDTQYF. CDR3 DNA sequence: TGCAGCACAAGGGACCCCCCGGATACGCAGTATTTT. J is TRBJ2-3 and V is TRBV29-1; the D call may be TRBD1 or TRBD2 (5 bases each). Trimming cost V 8 bases and J 6 bases, with 15 bases left between them. Germline CDR1 reads SQVTM; CDR2 reads ANQGSEA. The CDR3 runs 12 residues.

This clonotype was counted only a few times. The chain carries TRBV24-1 and TRBJ2-1; TRBD1 might be the D (6 bases). Germline CDR1 and CDR2: KGHDR and SFDVKD. Trimming stripped 4 bases from V and 4 bases from J, with 13 bases between. The CDR3 covers 15 residues. The DNA of the CDR3 is TGTGCCACCAGTGAGGACAGTACTTTTTACAATGAGCAGTTCTTC. Encoded protein: CATSEDSTFYNEQFF.

This clonotype was seen only a few times. The J gene is TRBJ2-3, the V gene TRBV15; TRBD1 matches 9 bases. From germline, CDR1 is LNHNV and CDR2 YYDKDF (reference sequence). The CDR3 sequence is 16 residues long. Germline trimming cut 3 bases from V and 2 bases from J; bases unmatched to any gene: 6. CDR3 in amino acids: CATSSYRGLVTDTQYF. Here the CDR3 DNA reads TGTGCCACCAGCAGTTACAGGGGGCTCGTCACAGATACGCAGTATTTT.

J is TRBJ2-7 and V is TRBV20-1; D might be TRBD1 (5 bases). CDR3 length: 13 residues. V was cut by 0 bases and J by 0 bases, with 6 bases left in between. Germline V gene lookup returns CDR1 DFQATT and CDR2 SNEGSKA (reference sequence). Here the CDR3 reads CSAREGASYEQYF. The DNA of the CDR3 is TGCAGTGCTAGAGAAGGGGCCTCCTACGAGCAGTACTTC.

This clonotype was counted a few times. The rearrangement links TRBV4-1 to TRBJ2-3, with D possibly matching TRBD2 (7 bases). The CDR3 consists of 17 residues. V was clipped by 4 bases and J by 0 bases, with 17 bases between them. Germline assignment: CDR1 MGHRA and CDR2 YSYEKL. The CDR3 nucleotides read TGCGCCAGCAGCCCCTCCGGGGGGCGGGGGAGCACAGATACGCAGTATTTT. Translated, it gives CASSPSGGRGSTDTQYF.

J is TRBJ2-2 and V is TRBV4-3; 11 bases align to TRBD1. Germline CDR1 is LGHNA and CDR2 is YSLEER. The V and J ends lost 6 bases and 5 bases, in that order; junction bases with no gene match: 11. This CDR3 comprises 17 residues. The CDR3 sequence is CASRPSDRGRYTGELFF. The CDR3, as DNA: TGCGCCAGCAGACCTTCGGACAGGGGGCGTTATACCGGGGAGCTGTTTTTT.

A few counts support this clonotype. The CDR3 DNA reads TGTGCCAGCAGCCTTGAGGGGTTCGGGGTGAACACTGAAGCTTTCTTT. This sequence encodes CASSLEGFGVNTEAFF. J is TRBJ1-1 and V is TRBV7-9; D might be TRBD1 (5 bases). V lost 5 bases, J lost 0 bases, and 16 bases lay in between. The germline V gene has CDR1 SEHNR and CDR2 FQNEAQ (reference sequence). The CDR3 is 16 residues long. Using reference TRBV7-9 and TRBJ1-1 for the parts outside the CDR3, the full variable domain is DTGVSQNPRHKITKRGQNVTFRCDPISEHNRLYWYRQTLGQGPEFLTYFQNEAQLEKSRLLSDRFSAERPKGSFSTLEIQRTEQGDSAMYLCASSLEGFGVNTEAFFGQGTRLTVV.

This clonotype was counted many times. This chain joins TRBV19 and TRBJ2-1, with D maybe TRBD1 (6 bases). Between the trimmed V and J ends, which lost 5 bases and 3 bases, there was a span of 14 bases. The CDR3 loop spans 15 amino acids. Germline CDR1 reads LNHDA; CDR2 reads SQIVND (reference sequence). CDR3 nucleotides: TGTGCCAGTAGTGCCACATCAGGGGACTACAATGAGCAGTTCTTC. It specifies CASSATSGDYNEQFF.

The rearrangement joins TRBV18 to TRBJ2-1; 8 bases fit TRBD1. Germline V lookup: CDR1 KGHSH, CDR2 LQKENI. The trim removed 3 bases at V and 5 bases at J, leaving 3 bases unmatched. The CDR3 has 14 residues. The CDR3 nucleotides read TGTGCCAGCTCACCGGGACAGGCGAACAATGAGCAGTTCTTC. Its translation: CASSPGQANNEQFF.

This clonotype was counted ten times or more. The genes are TRBV7-9 and TRBJ1-6, with D possibly TRBD1 on 5 matching bases. Trimming took off 1 base at V and 5 bases at J, with 6 bases between the two ends. The CDR3 length is 14 residues. CDR1 is SEHNR, CDR2 FQNEAQ, per germline (reference sequence). The chain's CDR3 is CASSLEGDNSPLHF. The CDR3 coding sequence is TGTGCCAGCAGCTTAGAAGGGGATAATTCACCCCTCCACTTT. Using reference TRBV7-9 and TRBJ1-6 for the parts outside the CDR3, the full variable domain is DTGVSQNPRHKITKRGQNVTFRCDPISEHNRLYWYRQTLGQGPEFLTYFQNEAQLEKSRLLSDRFSAERPKGSFSTLEIQRTEQGDSAMYLCASSLEGDNSPLHFGNGTRLTVT.

The CDR3 loop is CASSYLDRQRNQPQHF. CDR3 nucleotide sequence: TGTGCCAGCAGTTACTTGGACCGACAGCGTAATCAGCCCCAGCATTTT. The genes are TRBV6-2 or TRBV6-3 and TRBJ1-5; a possible D gene is TRBD1 (5 bases). The CDR3 runs to 16 residues. Germline V CDR1 and CDR2: MNHEY, SVGEGT. Trimming pared 1 base from V and 4 bases from J, leaving 14 bases between.

This clonotype showed up many times. This sequence joins TRBV29-1 and TRBJ2-1, with TRBD2 matching 7 bases. V lost 0 bases, J lost 8 bases, and 4 bases stayed unmatched. There are 13 residues in the CDR3. CDR1 is SQVTM and CDR2 is ANQGSEA in the germline V gene. The CDR3 region is CSVEDGTNDEQFF. DNA for the CDR3: TGCAGCGTTGAAGACGGGACTAACGATGAGCAGTTCTTC.

This sequence joins TRBV10-2 and TRBJ2-1; D is uncertain. This CDR3 spans 11 amino acids. From germline, CDR1 is WSHSY and CDR2 SAAADI. Trimming left V 3 bases short and J 8 bases short, with 5 bases between. Here the CDR3 reads CASSDTHEQFF. CDR3 bases: TGCGCCAGCAGTGATACACATGAGCAGTTCTTC.